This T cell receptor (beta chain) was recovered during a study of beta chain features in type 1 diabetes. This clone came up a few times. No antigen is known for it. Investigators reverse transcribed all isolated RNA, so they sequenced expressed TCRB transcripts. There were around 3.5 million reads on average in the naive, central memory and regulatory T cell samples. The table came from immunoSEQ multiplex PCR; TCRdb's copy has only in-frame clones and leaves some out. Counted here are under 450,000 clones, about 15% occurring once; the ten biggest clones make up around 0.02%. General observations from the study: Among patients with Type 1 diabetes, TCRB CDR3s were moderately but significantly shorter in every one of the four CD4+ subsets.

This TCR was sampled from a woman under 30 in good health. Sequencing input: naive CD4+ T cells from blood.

CDR3 sequence reads: CASSAGQPTDTQYF. DNA of the CDR3: TGTGCCAGCAGCGCCGGACAGCCCACAGATACGCAGTATTTT. J is TRBJ2-3 and V is TRBV7-9; a possible D gene is TRBD1 (6 bases). V was clipped by 5 bases and J by 2 bases, with 11 bases between them. Per the germline V gene, CDR1 is SEHNR and CDR2 is FQNEAQ (reference sequence). The CDR3 covers 14 residues. Looking up the rest from reference TRBV7-9 and TRBJ2-3 gives the full variable domain: DTGVSQNPRHKITKRGQNVTFRCDPISEHNRLYWYRQTLGQGPEFLTYFQNEAQLEKSRLLSDRFSAERPKGSFSTLEIQRTEQGDSAMYLCASSAGQPTDTQYFGPGTRLTVL.